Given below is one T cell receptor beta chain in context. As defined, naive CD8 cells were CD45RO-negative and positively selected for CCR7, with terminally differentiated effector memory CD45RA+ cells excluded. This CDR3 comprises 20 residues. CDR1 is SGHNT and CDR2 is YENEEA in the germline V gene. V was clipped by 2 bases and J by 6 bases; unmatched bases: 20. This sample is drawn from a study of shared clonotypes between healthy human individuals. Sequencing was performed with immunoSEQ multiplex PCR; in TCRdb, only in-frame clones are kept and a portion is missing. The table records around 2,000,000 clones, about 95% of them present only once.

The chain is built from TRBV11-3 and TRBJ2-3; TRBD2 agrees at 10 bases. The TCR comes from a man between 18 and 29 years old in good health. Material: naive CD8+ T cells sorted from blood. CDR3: CASSLREASGRAEGFDTQYF. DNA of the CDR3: TGTGCCAGCAGCTTACGAGAGGCCAGCGGGAGGGCCGAAGGTTTTGATACGCAGTATTTT.